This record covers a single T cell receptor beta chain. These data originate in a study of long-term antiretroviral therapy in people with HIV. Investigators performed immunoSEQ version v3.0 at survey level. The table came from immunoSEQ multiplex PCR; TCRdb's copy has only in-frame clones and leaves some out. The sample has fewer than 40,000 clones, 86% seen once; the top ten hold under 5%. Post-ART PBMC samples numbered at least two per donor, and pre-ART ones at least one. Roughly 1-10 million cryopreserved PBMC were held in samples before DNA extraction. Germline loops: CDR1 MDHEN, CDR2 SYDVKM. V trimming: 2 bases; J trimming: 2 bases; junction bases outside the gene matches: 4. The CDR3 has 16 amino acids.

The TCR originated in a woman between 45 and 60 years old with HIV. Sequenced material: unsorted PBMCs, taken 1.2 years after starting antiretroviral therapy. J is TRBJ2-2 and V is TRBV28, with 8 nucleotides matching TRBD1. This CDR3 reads CASSLPGQGNTGELFF. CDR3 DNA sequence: TGTGCCAGCAGTTTACCCGGACAGGGAAACACCGGGGAGCTGTTTTTT.